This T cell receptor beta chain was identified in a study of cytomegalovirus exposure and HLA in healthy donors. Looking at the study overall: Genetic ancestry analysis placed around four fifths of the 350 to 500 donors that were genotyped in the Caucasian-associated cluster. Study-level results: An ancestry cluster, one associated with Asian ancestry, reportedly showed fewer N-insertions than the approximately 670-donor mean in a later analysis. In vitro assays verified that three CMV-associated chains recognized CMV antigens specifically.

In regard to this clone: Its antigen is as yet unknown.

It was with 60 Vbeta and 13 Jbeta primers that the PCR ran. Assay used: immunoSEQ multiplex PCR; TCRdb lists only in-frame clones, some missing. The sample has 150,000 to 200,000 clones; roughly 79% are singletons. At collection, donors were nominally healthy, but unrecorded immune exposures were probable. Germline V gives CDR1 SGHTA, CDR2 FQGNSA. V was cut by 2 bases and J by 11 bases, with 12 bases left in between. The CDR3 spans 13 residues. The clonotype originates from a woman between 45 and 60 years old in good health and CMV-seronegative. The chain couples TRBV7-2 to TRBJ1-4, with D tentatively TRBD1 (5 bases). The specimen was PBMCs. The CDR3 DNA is TGTGCCAGCAGCTTACGTCTCGGGGGGAAACTGTTTTTT. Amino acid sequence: CASSLRLGGKLFF. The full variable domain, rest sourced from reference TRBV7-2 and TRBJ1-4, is GAGVSQSPSNKVTEKGKDVELRCDPISGHTALYWYRQSLGQGLEFLIYFQGNSAPDKSGLPSDRFSAERTGGSVSTLTIQRTQQEDSAVYLCASSLRLGGKLFFGSGTQLSVL.